This T cell receptor (beta chain) emerged from a study of T-cell memory formation after mild COVID-19. Findings and limits, study-wide: Confirmation of SARS-CoV-2 specificity was lacking for second-wave clones peaking day 37. Clones that contracted from day 15 to 85 were balanced CD4/CD8, while later expanders leaned CD4+.

In the case of this clonotype: Its antigen is still unknown.

5'RACE, which relied on constant-segment primers, yielded TCR alpha and TCR beta cDNA libraries carrying sample barcodes and UMIs. TCRdb ran MiXCR on the 5' RACE reads and lists one entry per CDR3 protein. The sample contains about 470,000 distinct CDR3 sequences, 20% to 25% of which appear only once. The CDR3 runs 14 residues. The V gene's germline CDR1 is LNHDA and CDR2 SQIVND (reference sequence). V lost 5 bases to trimming and J lost 7 bases, with 14 bases between them. The sequenced sample consisted of PBMCs or a T cell subset sorted from them (not recorded which). This clonotype originated in an adult woman who had mild COVID-19 (a few samples of this study predate the infection). Cell type and time point are not known. The chain is built from TRBV19 and TRBJ2-2; D may correspond to TRBD1 or TRBD2 (5 bases each). DNA of the CDR3: TGTGCCAGTAGTTGGTCCGGGGCTGACGGGGAGCTGTTTTTT. Its protein product is CASSWSGADGELFF.